This T cell receptor beta chain was sequenced for a study of post-analysis software for immune sequencing data. Study as a whole: Both relapsing-remitting and secondary progressive multiple sclerosis featured among the disease courses, as did progressive-relapsing multiple sclerosis. Overall study results and limits: Co-batched samples clustered tightly together by F measure. Controls' normalized Chao1 diversity significantly exceeded that of multiple sclerosis patients. Patients showed TRBV5-6, TRBV5-1 and TRBV20-1 among 4 or 5 TRBV segments more frequent than in controls.

TCR beta cDNA libraries included unique molecular identifiers. T cells numbering about 1 to 10 million gave rise to roughly 0.5 million cDNA molecules. TCRdb recomputed calls from the PCR reads with MiXCR, one row per CDR3 protein. The table has 650,000 to 850,000 distinct CDR3 sequences, approximately 57% seen once. A note on this clonotype: Its antigen is not known.

V lost 0 bases to trimming and J lost 5 bases; unmatched junction nucleotides: 9. CDR1 LGHDT and CDR2 YNNKEL come from the germline V gene (reference sequence). This CDR3 contains 17 residues. The sequence came from a girl aged 5 to 17 with multiple sclerosis. The specimen sequenced was blood. The rearrangement uses TRBV3-1 and TRBJ2-1, with TRBD1 matching over 8 bases. DNA of the CDR3: TGTGCCAGCAGCCAAGACCCCGGGACAGGTGGGAACAATGAGCAGTTCTTC. The encoded protein is CASSQDPGTGGNNEQFF.